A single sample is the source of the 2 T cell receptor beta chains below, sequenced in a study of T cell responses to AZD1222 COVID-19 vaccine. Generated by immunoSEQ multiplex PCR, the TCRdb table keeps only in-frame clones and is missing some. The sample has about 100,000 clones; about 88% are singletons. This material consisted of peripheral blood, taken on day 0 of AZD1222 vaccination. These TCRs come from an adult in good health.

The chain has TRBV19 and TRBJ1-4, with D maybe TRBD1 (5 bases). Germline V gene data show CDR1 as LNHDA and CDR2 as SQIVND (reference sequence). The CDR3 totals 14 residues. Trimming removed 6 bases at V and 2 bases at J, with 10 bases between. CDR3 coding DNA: TGTGCCAGTAGCCGACAGAACACTAATGAAAAACTGTTTTTT. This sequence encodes CASSRQNTNEKLFF. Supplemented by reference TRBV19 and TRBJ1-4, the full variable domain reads DGGITQSPKYLFRKEGQNVTLSCEQNLNHDAMYWYRQDPGQGLRLIYYSQIVNDFQKGDIAEGYSVSREKKESFPLTVTSAQKNPTAFYLCASSRQNTNEKLFFGSGTQLSVL.

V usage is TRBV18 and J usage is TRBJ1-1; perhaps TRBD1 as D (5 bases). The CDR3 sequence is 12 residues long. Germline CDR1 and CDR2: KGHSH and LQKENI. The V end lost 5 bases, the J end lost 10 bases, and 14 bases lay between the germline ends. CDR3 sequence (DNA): TGTGCCAGCTCATCCTCAGGCGGGGGAGCTTTCTTT. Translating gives CASSSSGGGAFF.